Listed below are T cell receptor beta chains from one sample, sequenced in a study of blood T cell repertoires in COVID-19. Method: immunoSEQ multiplex PCR; TCRdb's copy keeps in-frame clones and lacks some. Of 150,000 to 200,000 clones listed, around 77% are singletons. The sample was peripheral blood. These TCRs come from an older man with active or convalescent COVID-19. The CDR3 runs from the conserved cysteine through the conserved F or W. A D gene is named only where the DNA matches it firmly. Size is omitted from some rows. Given values are once, few, many or a class for expanded clones.

j_call | clone_size | d_call | v_call | cdr3_aa | cdr3_nt
TRBJ2-1 | . | TRBD2 | TRBV14 | CASSRLAGKEQFF | TGTGCCAGCAGCCGACTAGCGGGAAAAGAGCAGTTCTTC
TRBJ1-2 | . | . | TRBV3-1/TRBV3-2 | CASSQAGWRTNYGYTF | TGTGCCAGCAGCCAAGCAGGGTGGCGCACTAACTATGGCTACACCTTC
TRBJ1-6 | . | TRBD1 | TRBV4-3 | CASSQQDRDNSPLHF | TGCGCCAGCAGCCAACAAGACAGGGATAATTCACCCCTCCACTTT
TRBJ2-7 | few | TRBD2 | TRBV7-9 | CASTLTSGGASEQYF | TGTGCCAGCACCCTTACCAGCGGGGGGGCCTCCGAGCAGTACTTC
TRBJ2-7 | . | TRBD2 | TRBV2 | CASSEGGTSGTYGQYF | TGTGCCAGCAGTGAAGGGGGGACTAGCGGGACCTACGGGCAGTACTTC
TRBJ2-7 | . | TRBD2 | TRBV4-1 | CASSQTPSGRTYEQYF | TGCGCCAGCAGCCAAACCCCTAGCGGGCGAACCTACGAGCAGTACTTC
TRBJ2-6 | . | . | TRBV4-1 | CASSQDFGGIYSGANVLTF | TGCGCCAGCAGCCAAGATTTTGGAGGGATCTACTCTGGGGCCAACGTCCTGACTTTC
TRBJ2-7 | . | TRBD2 | TRBV3-1/TRBV3-2 | CASSQGLAGISYEQYF | TGTGCCAGCAGCCAGGGACTAGCGGGAATCTCCTACGAGCAGTACTTC
TRBJ1-2 | once | . | TRBV5-4 | CASSLDEGAAGYTF | TGTGCCAGCAGCTTGGATGAGGGCGCGGCTGGCTACACCTTC
TRBJ2-5 | . | TRBD2 | TRBV2 | CASSYGGTGWETQYF | TGTGCCAGCAGCTACGGGGGGACTGGCTGGGAGACCCAGTACTTC
TRBJ2-1 | . | TRBD2 | TRBV5-1 | CASSSLPSGRTSYNEQFF | TGCGCCAGCAGCTCCTTACCGAGCGGGAGGACGTCCTACAATGAGCAGTTCTTC
TRBJ2-5 | . | . | TRBV4-3 | CASSPQTGSETQYF | TGCGCCAGCAGCCCCCAAACAGGGTCAGAGACCCAGTACTTC
TRBJ1-3 | . | . | TRBV9 | CASSVATSSGNTIYF | TGTGCCAGCAGCGTAGCGACTAGCTCTGGAAACACCATATATTTT
TRBJ2-3 | . | . | TRBV7-2 | CASSLAPGVSTDTQYF | TGTGCCAGCAGCTTGGCCCCAGGGGTTAGCACAGATACGCAGTATTTT
TRBJ2-4 | . | . | TRBV20-1 | CSASRTLREKNIQYF | TGCAGTGCTAGTCGGACACTCCGCGAAAAAAACATTCAGTACTTC
TRBJ1-1 | . | . | TRBV7-8 | CASSPHGGTEAFF | TGTGCCAGCAGCCCCCACGGGGGCACTGAAGCTTTCTTT
TRBJ2-7 | few | TRBD1 | TRBV28 | CASSQPDRDHEQYF | TGTGCCAGCAGTCAACCCGACAGGGACCACGAGCAGTACTTC
TRBJ1-4 | . | TRBD1 | TRBV12-3/TRBV12-4 | CASSIRGREKLFF | TGTGCCAGCAGTATAAGGGGGCGGGAAAAACTGTTTTTT
TRBJ1-2 | . | . | TRBV19 | CASSADANYGYTF | TGTGCCAGTAGTGCCGATGCGAACTATGGCTACACCTTC
TRBJ1-1 | . | TRBD1 | TRBV7-6 | CASSFDRGGRNTEAFF | TGTGCCAGCAGCTTCGACAGGGGCGGGAGAAACACTGAAGCTTTCTTT
TRBJ1-5 | . | . | TRBV30 | CAWGGSSNQPQHF | TGTGCCTGGGGGGGGTCAAGCAATCAGCCCCAGCATTTT
TRBJ2-7 | . | TRBD2 | TRBV30 | CAWNVGLRSYEQYF | TGTGCCTGGAACGTGGGACTACGTTCGTACGAGCAGTACTTC
TRBJ2-7 | . | TRBD2 | TRBV4-1 | CASSQLAGGVHEQYF | TGCGCCAGCAGCCAGCTAGCGGGAGGCGTACACGAGCAGTACTTC
TRBJ1-1 | . | TRBD1 | TRBV10-3 | CATRPGQANTEAFF | TGTGCCACTCGTCCCGGACAGGCGAACACTGAAGCTTTCTTT
TRBJ1-4 | . | . | TRBV18 | CASSPPSQIPTNEKLFF | TGTGCCAGCTCACCACCGTCTCAGATACCAACTAATGAAAAACTGTTTTTT
TRBJ2-1 | . | TRBD1 | TRBV10-3 | CAISGRTGGFYNEQFF | TGTGCCATCAGTGGTCGGACAGGGGGCTTCTACAATGAGCAGTTCTTC
TRBJ2-5 | . | TRBD1 | TRBV9 | CASSHTGVGETQYF | TGTGCCAGCAGTCACACAGGGGTGGGAGAGACCCAGTACTTC
TRBJ1-2 | . | . | TRBV2 | CASKREEDGYTF | TGTGCCAGCAAGAGGGAGGAGGATGGCTACACCTTC
TRBJ1-3 | . | . | TRBV10-2 | CASSEWGGYTGNTIYF | TGCGCCAGCAGTGAGTGGGGGGGATACACTGGAAACACCATATATTTT